This TCR beta chain is drawn from a study of blood T cell repertoires in COVID-19. Background on the study: Specimens from acute and convalescent COVID-19 originated in the United States, Italy and Spain. Sources were T cells, B-cell-depleted T cells, or PBMCs; the material itself was cDNA or gDNA.

Seattle-derived patients entered the study during active infection and were followed longitudinally. Clones were read by immunoSEQ multiplex PCR, and TCRdb kept only the in-frame ones, dropping some. The sample shows about 160,000 clones, about 85% of them seen only once. CDR3 length equals 11 residues. Germline V CDR1 and CDR2: MDHEN, SYDVKM. This clone was recorded a few times. The material sequenced was peripheral blood. The chain employs TRBV28 and TRBJ1-4; a weak D match, TRBD1 (5 bases). The source is a man older than 75 with COVID-19, enrolled during active disease. Written as DNA, the CDR3 is TGTGCGAGGGGAGGGCGTGAAAAACTGTTTTTT. Its protein is CARGGREKLFF. Drawing the rest from reference TRBV28 and TRBJ1-4, the complete variable domain is DVKVTQSSRYLVKRTGEKVFLECVQDMDHENMFWYRQDPGLGLRLIYFSYDVKMKEKGDIPEGYSVSREKKERFSLILESASTNQTSMYLCARGGREKLFFGSGTQLSVL.